This T cell receptor beta chain was captured by sequencing in a study of blood T cells in healthy people across ages (dated by TCRdb to 2014 to 2015). Looking at the study overall: In model experiments, template switching captured about one uniquely barcoded TCR beta cDNA molecule for every two T cells. Using deep sequencing normalized with unique cDNA molecular identifiers, the study measured how TCR beta repertoire diversity changes with age. Four age groups were formed from the donors: young (average approximately 15 years), middle-aged (just under 40), aged (approximately 60) and long-lived (about 80). Donors of different ages were randomly distributed across sequencing lanes to avoid experimental bias. Using the same blood draw, the study looked at two additional independent replicas of 1 million unique cDNA reads for two donors, one aged 18 to 30 and the other aged 80 or older. Beyond this particular receptor, the publication reports: Observed TCR beta diversity per million T cells fell roughly linearly with age, and a significant reduction was already apparent by age roughly 40. The long-lived group showed more naive CD4+ T cells, fewer expanded clones and increased TCR diversity than the aged group, suggesting age selection. Observed TCR beta diversity correlated strongly with the percentage of naive T cells measured by flow cytometry. Because the CMV infection status of the donors was unknown, age-related changes in expanded clonotypes may potentially have been confounded. Conclusive comparison of naive and antigen-experienced compartments was prevented by the profiling of bulk unsorted PBMCs. Total diversity estimates from one million sequenced T cells were considered lower bounds and underestimates.

The donors were roughly 39 Caucasian individuals from Russia, aged roughly 6 to 90 years, who were systemically healthy. Each donor gave ten milliliters of peripheral blood, collected into EDTA-treated Vacutainer tubes. PBMCs were isolated by Ficoll-Paque density-gradient centrifugation, with at least 7 million obtained per sample. Total RNA, at least 6 micrograms per sample, was extracted from PBMCs with Trizol reagent. Naive CD45RAhigh/CD27high T cell percentages were measured by flow cytometry on a PBMC aliquot from every donor. This clonotype turned up a few times. Its antigen target is currently unknown. No base-level quality is on record; no much larger clone is a single base apart. The germline V gene (reference sequence) yields LGHDT for CDR1 and YNNKEL for CDR2. Between the V and J ends, shortened by 5 bases and 6 bases respectively, the junction contains 20 bases. The CDR3 starts with the cysteine, ends with the phenylalanine, and has 15 residues. Only the CDR3 part of the read is kept: 45 bases, read in frame from the first base.

The method behind the library was 5' RACE. Sequencing was performed on an Illumina HiSeq 2500. A second PCR of roughly 7 to 11 cycles was performed with a sample-barcoded 5' primer and a J-beta primer mix. A unique molecular identifier was introduced onto each TCR beta cDNA molecule by a template-switch 5' adaptor carrying 12 random nucleotides. At least 2.5 million CDR3-containing paired-end reads were obtained from each sample. First-strand cDNA synthesis was performed from all RNA using the Mint cDNA synthesis kit, with priming by a TRBC-specific oligonucleotide. All cDNA was treated with uracil-DNA glycosylase and then went through a first 18-cycle PCR with the universal primers M1SS and BC2_uni_R. Turning to the authors' computational methods: For normalization, 1 million high-quality reads, each with a distinct molecular identifier, were randomly selected from each sample. Instead of being binned into consensus sequences, reads that shared molecular identifiers were thrown out. MiTCR, set to a Q25 quality threshold and the strictest error-elimination algorithm, was used for CDR3 identification, clonotype clustering and error correction. A nonparametric unseen species model with Euler transformation was used to estimate a lower bound on total TCR beta diversity. TCRdb handled the public reads itself, with Q25 trimming in fastp and clone calling in MiXCR, and kept productive beta chains. For every CDR3 protein sequence, its rows merge into one entry that carries the most common genes and DNA. In this record, the V and J calls reflect TCRdb's handling and not the investigators' own analysis. The sample table holds about 1.6 million distinct CDR3 sequences, of which almost 35% were seen once. The leading ten clones occupy around 11% of the sample.

The clonotype originates from a woman aged 25-40 years in good health. The chain was built from TRBV3-1 and TRBJ2-7; 5 matching bases give a weak D call of TRBD2. Input material: blood. The bases are TGTGCCAGCAGCGAGACCTTATCGCTAGCCGGCGAGCAGTACTTC. Protein translation: CASSETLSLAGEQYF.